The 4 T cell receptor beta chains reported below all come from one sample, sequenced in a study of monozygotic twins with inflammatory bowel disease. Reanalyzing the 5' RACE reads, TCRdb keeps one entry per CDR3 protein, without DNA. This table lists 350,000 to 500,000 distinct CDR3 sequences. The sequenced material came from blood. The origin of the receptors is a human donor with ulcerative colitis or Crohn's disease, or a healthy co-twin of an affected twin (not recorded which).

The chain recombines TRBV12-5 with TRBJ1-1. Per the germline V gene, CDR1 is LGHNT and CDR2 is FRNRAP. The CDR3 length is 16 residues. The CDR3 sequence is CASGLVINSMNTEAFF.

This chain uses TRBV7-2 with TRBJ1-6; there is no DNA to check the TCRdb D call of TRBD1. CDR3 length equals 14 residues. Germline values: CDR1 SGHTA, CDR2 FQGNSA. CDR3 protein: CASSHRDPNSPLHF.

The gene calls are TRBV7-2 and TRBJ2-1; TCRdb's D gene call, TRBD1, goes unchecked for lack of DNA. This CDR3 spans 13 amino acids. The germline V gene encodes CDR1 SGHTA and CDR2 FQGNSA. CDR3 loop: CASSLAWTAEQFF.

The rearrangement uses TRBV7-2 and TRBJ2-1. Germline values: CDR1 SGHTA, CDR2 FQGNSA. The CDR3 covers 16 residues. CDR3 residues: CASSLYFGTLGNEQFF.